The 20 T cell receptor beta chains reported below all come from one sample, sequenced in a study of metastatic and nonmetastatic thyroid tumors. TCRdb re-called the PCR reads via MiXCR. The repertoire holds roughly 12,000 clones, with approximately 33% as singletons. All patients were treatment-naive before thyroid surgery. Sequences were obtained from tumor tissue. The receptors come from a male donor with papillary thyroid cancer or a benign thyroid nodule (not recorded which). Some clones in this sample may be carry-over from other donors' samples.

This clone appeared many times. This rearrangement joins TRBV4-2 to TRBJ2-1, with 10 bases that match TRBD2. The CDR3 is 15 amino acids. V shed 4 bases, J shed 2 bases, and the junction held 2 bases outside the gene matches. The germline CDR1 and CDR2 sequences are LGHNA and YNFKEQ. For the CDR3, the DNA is TGTGCCAGCAGCCCAGCGGGGGGGGCCTACAATGAGCAGTTCTTC. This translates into CASSPAGGAYNEQFF.

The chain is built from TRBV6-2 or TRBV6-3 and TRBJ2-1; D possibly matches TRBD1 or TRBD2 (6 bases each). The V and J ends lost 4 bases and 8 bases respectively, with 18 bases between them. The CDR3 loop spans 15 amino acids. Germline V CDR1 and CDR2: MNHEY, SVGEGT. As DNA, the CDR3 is TGTGCCAGCAGTTCCATAACAGGGAGGTGGGATGAGCAGTTCTTC. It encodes CASSSITGRWDEQFF.

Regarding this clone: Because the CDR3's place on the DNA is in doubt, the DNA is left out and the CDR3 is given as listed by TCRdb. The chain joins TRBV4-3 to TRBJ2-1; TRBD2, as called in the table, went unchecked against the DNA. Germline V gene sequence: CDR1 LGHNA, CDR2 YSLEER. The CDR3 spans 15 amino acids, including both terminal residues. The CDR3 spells CASSQAVGAGAPQLF.

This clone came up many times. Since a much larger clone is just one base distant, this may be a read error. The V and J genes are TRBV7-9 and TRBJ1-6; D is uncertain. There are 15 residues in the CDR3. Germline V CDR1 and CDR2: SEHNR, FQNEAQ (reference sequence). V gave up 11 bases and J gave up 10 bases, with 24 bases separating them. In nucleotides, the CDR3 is TGTGCCGGCACCGGGAGTCTAGGCGGTGACTCACCCCTCCACTTT. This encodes CAGTGSLGGDSPLHF.

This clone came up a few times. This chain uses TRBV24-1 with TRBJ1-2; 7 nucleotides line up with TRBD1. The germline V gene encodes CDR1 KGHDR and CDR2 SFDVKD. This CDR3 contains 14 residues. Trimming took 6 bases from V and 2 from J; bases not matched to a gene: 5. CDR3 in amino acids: CATSTGALNYGYTF. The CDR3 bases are TGTGCCACCAGTACAGGGGCCCTCAACTATGGCTACACCTTC.

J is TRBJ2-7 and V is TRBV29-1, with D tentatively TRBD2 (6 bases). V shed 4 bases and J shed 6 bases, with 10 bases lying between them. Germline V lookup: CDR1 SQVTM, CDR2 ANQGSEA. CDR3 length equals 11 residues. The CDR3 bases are TGCAGCGTTGCAGACGGGGGCGAGCAGTACTTC. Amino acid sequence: CSVADGGEQYF.

The CDR3 sequence is CASSKDRVGEKLFF. CDR3 nucleotides: TGTGCCAGCAGCAAGGACAGGGTTGGGGAAAAACTGTTTTTT. The V call is TRBV12-3 or TRBV12-4, the J call TRBJ1-4; TRBD1 matches at 8 bases. V lost 6 bases, J lost 8 bases, and 8 bases stayed unmatched. This CDR3 is built from 14 residues.

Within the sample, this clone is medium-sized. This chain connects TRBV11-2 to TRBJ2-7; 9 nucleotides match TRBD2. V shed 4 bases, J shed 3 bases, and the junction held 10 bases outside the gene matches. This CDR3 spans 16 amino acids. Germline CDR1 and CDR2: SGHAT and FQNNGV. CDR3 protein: CASSSHSVAGDYEQYV. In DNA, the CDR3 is TGTGCCAGCAGCTCCCATAGCGTAGCGGGAGACTACGAGCAGTACGTC.

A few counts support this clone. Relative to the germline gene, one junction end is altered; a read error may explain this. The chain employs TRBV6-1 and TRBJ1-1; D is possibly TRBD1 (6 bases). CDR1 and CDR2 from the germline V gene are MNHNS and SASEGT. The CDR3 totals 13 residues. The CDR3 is CASSKAGVAEAFF. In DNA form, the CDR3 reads TGTGCCAGCAGTAAAGCAGGGGTAGCTGAAGCTTTCTTT.

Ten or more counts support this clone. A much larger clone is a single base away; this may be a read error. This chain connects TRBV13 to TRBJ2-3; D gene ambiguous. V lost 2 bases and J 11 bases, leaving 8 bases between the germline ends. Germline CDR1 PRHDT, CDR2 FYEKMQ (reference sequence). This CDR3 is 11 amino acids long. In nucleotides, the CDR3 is TGTGCCAGCAGCTTACTAGAGGTGCAGTATTTT. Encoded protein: CASSLLEVQYF.

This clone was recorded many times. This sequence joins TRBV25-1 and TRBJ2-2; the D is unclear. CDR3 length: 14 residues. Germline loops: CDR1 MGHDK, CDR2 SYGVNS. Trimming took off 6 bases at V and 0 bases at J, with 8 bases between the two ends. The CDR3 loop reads CASRGGTNTGELFF. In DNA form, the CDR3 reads TGTGCCAGCAGAGGCGGAACGAACACCGGGGAGCTGTTTTTT.

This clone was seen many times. As DNA, the CDR3 is TGCGCCAGCAGCTTGAGTCCCAGCGGGGGGGGTTCAGAGACCCAGTACTTC. Translating gives CASSLSPSGGGSETQYF. The rearrangement links TRBV5-1 to TRBJ2-5, with TRBD2 identical over 10 bases. Looked up from germline, CDR1 is SGHRS and CDR2 is YFSETQ. The junction had 10 bases not matched to a gene; V was cut back by 1 base and J by 4 bases. CDR3 length: 17 residues.

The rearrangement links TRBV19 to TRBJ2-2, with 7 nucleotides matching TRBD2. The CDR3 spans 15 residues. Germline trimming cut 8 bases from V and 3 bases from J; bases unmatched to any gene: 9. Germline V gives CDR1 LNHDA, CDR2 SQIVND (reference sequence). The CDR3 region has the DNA TGTGCCAGTTCCCCCGCGGGAGTTGACACCGGGGAGCTGTTTTTT. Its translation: CASSPAGVDTGELFF. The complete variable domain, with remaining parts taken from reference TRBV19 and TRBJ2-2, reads DGGITQSPKYLFRKEGQNVTLSCEQNLNHDAMYWYRQDPGQGLRLIYYSQIVNDFQKGDIAEGYSVSREKKESFPLTVTSAQKNPTAFYLCASSPAGVDTGELFFGEGSRLTVL.

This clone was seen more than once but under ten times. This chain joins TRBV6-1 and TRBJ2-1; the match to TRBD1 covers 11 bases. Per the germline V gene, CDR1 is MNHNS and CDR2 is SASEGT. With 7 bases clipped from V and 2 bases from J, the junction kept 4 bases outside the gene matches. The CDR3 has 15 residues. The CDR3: CASILGQGAYNEQFF. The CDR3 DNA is TGTGCCAGCATCCTGGGACAGGGGGCCTACAATGAGCAGTTCTTC.

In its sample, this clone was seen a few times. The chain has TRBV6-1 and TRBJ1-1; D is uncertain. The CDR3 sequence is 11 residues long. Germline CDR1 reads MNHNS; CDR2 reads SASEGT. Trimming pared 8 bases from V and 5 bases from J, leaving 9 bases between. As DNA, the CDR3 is TGTGCCAGCCTAGGGTCGACTGAAGCTTTCTTT. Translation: CASLGSTEAFF.

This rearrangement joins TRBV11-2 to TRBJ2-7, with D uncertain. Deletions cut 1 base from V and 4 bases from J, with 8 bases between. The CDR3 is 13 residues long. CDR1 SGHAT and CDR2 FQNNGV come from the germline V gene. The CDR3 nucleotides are TGTGCCAGCAGCTTAGGGGGTACGTACGAGCAGTACTTC. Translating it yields CASSLGGTYEQYF.

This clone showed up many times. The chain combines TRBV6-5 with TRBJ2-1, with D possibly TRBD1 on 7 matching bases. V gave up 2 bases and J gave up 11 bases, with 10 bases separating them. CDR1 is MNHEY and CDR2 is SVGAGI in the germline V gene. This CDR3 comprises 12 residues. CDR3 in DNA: TGTGCCAGCAGTTACGGAGGGGGCAAGCAGTTCTTC. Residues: CASSYGGGKQFF.

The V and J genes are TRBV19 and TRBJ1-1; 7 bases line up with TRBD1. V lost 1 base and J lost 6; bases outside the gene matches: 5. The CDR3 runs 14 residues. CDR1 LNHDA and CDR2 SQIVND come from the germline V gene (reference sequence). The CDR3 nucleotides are TGTGCCAGTAGTATAGGAGGGGGCGCGGCTGAAGCTTTCTTT. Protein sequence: CASSIGGGAAEAFF.

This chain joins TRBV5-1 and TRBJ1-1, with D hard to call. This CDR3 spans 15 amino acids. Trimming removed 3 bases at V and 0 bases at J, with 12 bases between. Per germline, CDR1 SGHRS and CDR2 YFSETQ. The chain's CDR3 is CASSSEGRVNTEAFF. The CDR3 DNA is TGCGCCAGCAGCTCCGAGGGAAGGGTGAACACTGAAGCTTTCTTT.

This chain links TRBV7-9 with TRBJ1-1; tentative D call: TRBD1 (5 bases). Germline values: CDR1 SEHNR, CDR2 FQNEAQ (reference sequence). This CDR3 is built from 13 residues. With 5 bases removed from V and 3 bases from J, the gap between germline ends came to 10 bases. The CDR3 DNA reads TGTGCCAGCAGCCGCGGGGCCGACACTGAAGCTTTCTTT. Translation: CASSRGADTEAFF.